Presented here are 21 T cell receptor beta chains from one specimen sequenced in a study of CD8+CD57+ T cells in acquired aplastic anemia. Genomic DNA acted as the template from which TCR beta VDJ combination and CDR3 sequence profiling were carried out. TCRdb used MiXCR to reprocess the reads, holding one entry per CDR3 protein. Counted here are 200,000 or so distinct CDR3 sequences, roughly 64% occurring once; the ten biggest clones make up around 42%. What was sequenced was sorted CD4+, CD8+, or CD8+CD57+ T cells (not recorded which) from PBMCs. These receptors originate from a human donor with severe aplastic anemia or a healthy control (not recorded which).

This clonotype occurred once. The chain couples TRBV19 to TRBJ1-1, with D perhaps matching TRBD1 (5 bases). The CDR3 extends over 15 amino acids. Germline loops: CDR1 LNHDA, CDR2 SQIVND (reference sequence). The V gene lost 5 bases and the J gene lost 2 bases, with 15 bases spanning the gap. CDR3 sequence reads: CASSPRRGYNTEAFF. The CDR3 DNA reads TGTGCCAGTAGTCCCAGGAGGGGCTATAACACTGAAGCTTTCTTT.

This clonotype occurred many times. The gene calls are TRBV10-3 and TRBJ2-5; no reliable D call. CDR3 length: 14 residues. V lost 2 bases and J lost 0, with 7 bases in between. Germline V gene sequence: CDR1 ENHRY, CDR2 SYGVKD. This CDR3 is CAISEADYQETQYF. The CDR3 DNA sequence: TGTGCCATCAGTGAGGCTGACTACCAAGAGACCCAGTACTTC.

This clonotype has just one count. CDR3: CASSFWRGHSYEQYF. The CDR3 region has the DNA TGTGCCAGCAGCTTTTGGCGGGGGCACTCCTACGAGCAGTACTTC. The rearrangement links TRBV12-1 to TRBJ2-7; no DNA check was done on the table's D call, TRBD1. TRBV12-1 is annotated as a pseudogene. This CDR3 has 15 residues.

The gene calls are TRBV7-3 and TRBJ1-6, with D possibly matching TRBD1 (6 bases). Germline CDR1 reads SGHTA; CDR2 reads FQGTGA. There are 14 residues in the CDR3. V lost 1 base and J lost 12, with 13 bases in between. CDR3 loop: CASSLIPGVGPLHF. CDR3 DNA sequence: TGTGCCAGCAGCTTAATTCCAGGGGTGGGACCCCTCCACTTT.

This rearrangement joins TRBV19 to TRBJ1-1; D perhaps matches TRBD1 (5 bases). The CDR3 is 12 amino acids. Germline V gene data show CDR1 as LNHDA and CDR2 as SQIVND (reference sequence). The V gene lost 4 bases and the J gene lost 5 bases, with 8 bases spanning the gap. CDR3 loop: CASSTGLTEAFF. The CDR3 nucleotides are TGTGCCAGTAGTACGGGACTTACTGAAGCTTTCTTT.

The chain uses TRBV10-3 and TRBJ2-3; 8 nucleotides align to TRBD1. Germline CDR1 ENHRY, CDR2 SYGVKD. V shed 6 bases, J shed 0 bases, and the junction held 8 bases outside the gene matches. This CDR3 spans 16 amino acids. In DNA, the CDR3 is TGTGCCATCAGCCAGGGGACAGGAGACAGCACAGATACGCAGTATTTT. As protein: CAISQGTGDSTDTQYF.

The V gene is TRBV12-5, the J gene TRBJ2-7, with D uncertain. This CDR3 spans 9 amino acids. The germline V gene has CDR1 LGHNT and CDR2 FRNRAP. The CDR3 bases are TGTGCCCCGGTCGGCGAGCAGTACTTC. Translating it yields CAPVGEQYF. Looking up the rest from reference TRBV12-5 and TRBJ2-7 gives the full variable domain: DARVTQTPRHKVTEMGQEVTMRCQPILGHNTVFWYRQTMMQGLELLAYFRNRAPLDDSGMPKDRFSAEMPDATLATLKIQPSEPRDSAVYFCAPVGEQYFGPGTRLTVT.

V and J are TRBV9 and TRBJ2-3, with a tentative D call TRBD2 (5 bases). This CDR3 has 11 amino acids. Trimming took off 10 bases at V and 3 bases at J, with 9 bases between the two ends. Germline-derived CDR1 and CDR2 are SGDLS and YYNGEE. CDR3: CASGETDTQYF. The CDR3 nucleotides are TGTGCCTCCGGGGAAACAGATACGCAGTATTTT.

This clonotype was seen at least ten times. V gene TRBV6-4 combines with J gene TRBJ1-2; no clear D. The ends were cut back, 3 bases at V and 0 bases at J, with 11 bases in the middle. Germline lookup yields CDR1 MRHNA and CDR2 SNTAGT. This CDR3 has 15 residues. The CDR3 sequence: CASSEEAGANYGYTF. CDR3 in DNA: TGTGCCAGCAGTGAAGAGGCAGGAGCTAACTATGGCTACACCTTC.

This clonotype came up many times. V and J are TRBV5-1 and TRBJ2-7; D uncertain. There are 15 residues in the CDR3. Trimming shortened V by 4 bases and J by 3 bases, and 17 bases separated the two germline ends. CDR1 SGHRS and CDR2 YFSETQ come from the germline V gene. The CDR3 region has the DNA TGCGCCAGCAGCAACGGCCCCACAGAGATCTACGAGCAGTACTTC. This codes for CASSNGPTEIYEQYF.

The chain combines TRBV20-1 with TRBJ2-1, with 9 bases identical to TRBD2. CDR3 length: 14 amino acids. Looked up from germline, CDR1 is DFQATT and CDR2 is SNEGSKA (reference sequence). Trimming cost V 5 bases and J 5 bases; bases outside gene matches: 7. CDR3 sequence: CSAYPGLANNEQFF. Written as DNA, the CDR3 is TGCAGTGCTTATCCGGGACTAGCTAACAATGAGCAGTTCTTC.

V is TRBV29-1 and J is TRBJ1-1; D not resolved. V was clipped by 6 bases and J by 3 bases, with 8 bases between them. The CDR3 contains 11 residues. In germline, CDR1 is SQVTM, CDR2 ANQGSEA. CDR3 sequence: CSVLAHTEAFF. CDR3 nucleotide sequence: TGCAGCGTCCTTGCTCACACTGAAGCTTTCTTT.

The rearrangement uses TRBV12-3 or TRBV12-4 and TRBJ2-1, with 12 positions matching TRBD2. This CDR3 is 15 amino acids long. V shed 6 bases, J shed 5 bases, and the junction held 5 bases outside the gene matches. The CDR3 nucleotides are TGTGCCAGCAGAATGACTAGCGGGAGCAACAATGAGCAGTTCTTC. Encoded protein: CASRMTSGSNNEQFF.

About this clonotype: A much bigger clone sits one base away, suggesting this may be a read error. The gene calls are TRBV5-6 and TRBJ2-7; the D gene is possibly TRBD1 (6 bases). Germline CDR1 reads SGHDT; CDR2 reads YYEEEE. The CDR3 loop spans 13 amino acids. The CDR3 spells CASSLGGLYGQYF. The DNA of the CDR3 is TGTGCCAGCAGCTTGGGGGGGCTCTACGGGCAGTACTTC.

The rearrangement uses TRBV29-1 and TRBJ2-5; either TRBD1 or TRBD2 may fit D (6 bases each). From germline, CDR1 is SQVTM and CDR2 ANQGSEA. The CDR3 is made up of 15 amino acids. V shed 8 bases and J shed 0 bases, with 19 bases lying between them. CDR3 sequence (DNA): TGCAGCTTCTGCCTCGGGGGCCGTGACCAAGAGACCCAGTACTTC. Encoded protein: CSFCLGGRDQETQYF.

This clonotype was counted many times. The chain employs TRBV19 and TRBJ1-6, with unresolved D. The CDR3 is 18 residues long. The V gene lost 2 bases and the J gene lost 1 base, with 15 bases spanning the gap. Germline CDR1 reads LNHDA; CDR2 reads SQIVND (reference sequence). CDR3 DNA sequence: TGTGCCAGTAGTATACGGTGGTGGTGTAGGTCCTATAATTCACCCCTCCACTTT. Protein sequence: CASSIRWWCRSYNSPLHF.

The V call is TRBV7-9, the J call TRBJ1-2; a possible D gene is TRBD1 (5 bases). Trimming left V 1 base short and J 6 bases short, with 6 bases between. Germline V CDR1 and CDR2: SEHNR, FQNEAQ (reference sequence). The CDR3 runs to 12 residues. The CDR3 DNA is TGTGCCAGCAGCTTAGTAGGGGATGGCTACACCTTC. Encoded protein: CASSLVGDGYTF.

This clonotype was detected a few times. The conserved final phenylalanine or tryptophan is absent from the CDR3, which likely points to a read error. The chain uses TRBV7-9 and TRBJ2-5; perhaps D is TRBD1 or TRBD2 (6 bases each). Germline V gene sequence: CDR1 SEHNR, CDR2 FQNEAQ (reference sequence). This CDR3 is 17 amino acids long. V dropped 3 bases and J dropped 4 bases, with 21 bases sitting between them. CDR3 in DNA: TGTGCCAGCAGCTTCCGGAGGGGGACGGGAAGGGGAGAGACCCAGTACCTC. This translates into CASSFRRGTGRGETQYL.

The chain joins TRBV20-1 to TRBJ1-1, with D perhaps TRBD1 (5 bases). Between the trimmed V and J ends, which lost 6 bases and 6 bases, there was a span of 20 bases. CDR3 length: 14 residues. CDR1 DFQATT and CDR2 SNEGSKA come from the germline V gene (reference sequence). Here the CDR3 reads CSASSGYLGAEAFF. CDR3 DNA: TGCAGTGCCAGCAGCGGGTACCTGGGGGCTGAAGCTTTCTTT.

This clonotype was seen only a few times. This sequence joins TRBV24-1 and TRBJ2-7, with D hard to call. CDR3 length: 11 residues. Trimming shortened V by 1 base and J by 5 bases, and 2 bases separated the two germline ends. CDR1 and CDR2 (germline): KGHDR, SFDVKD. The CDR3 DNA follows: TGTGCCACCAGTGATTTCCACGAGCAGTACTTC. This encodes CATSDFHEQYF.

The chain joins TRBV7-2 to TRBJ2-2; TRBD2 might be the D (7 bases). The ends were cut back, 8 bases at V and 4 bases at J, with 17 bases in the middle. CDR3 length: 15 residues. CDR1 SGHTA and CDR2 FQGNSA come from the germline V gene. The CDR3 loop reads CASCAGGLITGELFF. Written as DNA, the CDR3 is TGTGCCAGCTGCGCCGGGGGGCTCATCACCGGGGAGCTGTTTTTT.